This TCR beta chain derives from a study of cytomegalovirus exposure and HLA in healthy donors. Turning to the study itself: The roughly 120 validation repertoires were reported in a later analysis to have been generated on the same platform as the roughly 700 first-cohort repertoires.

CDR1 is SQVTM and CDR2 is ANQGSEA in the germline V gene. V dropped 3 bases and J dropped 1; count of bases not matched to a gene: 8. The CDR3 has 15 amino acids. Remarks on this clone: Its target is not known.

Generated by immunoSEQ multiplex PCR, the TCRdb table keeps only in-frame clones and is missing some. The sample lists 200,000 to 250,000 clones, over 70% occurring once. Regarding the study as a whole: Overall, about 160 TCR beta chains were annotated as cytomegalovirus-associated. As confirmed in vitro, a few CMV-associated chains were specific for CMV antigens.

V usage is TRBV29-1 and J usage is TRBJ2-7, with TRBD1 matching over 8 bases. This clonotype was obtained from a young woman in good health and CMV-seropositive. The sequenced sample consisted of PBMCs. The CDR3 bases are TGCAGCGTTGAGGGGCCAGGGGGCGGGTCCTACGAGCAGTACTTC. Its protein product is CSVEGPGGGSYEQYF.